A single sample is the source of the 12 T cell receptor beta chains below, sequenced in a study of cytomegalovirus exposure and HLA in healthy donors. The PCR made use of 60 Vbeta and 13 Jbeta primers. The protocol was immunoSEQ multiplex PCR, while the TCRdb copy is restricted to in-frame clones and leaves out a portion. Of about 120,000 clones listed, approximately 80% are singletons. Source material: PBMCs. These receptors originate from a man between 18 and 29 years old in good health and CMV-seronegative.

This clone was counted between two and nine times. In DNA form, the CDR3 reads TGCGCCAGCAGCTTGGGAGGGGATACGCAGTATTTT. Amino acids: CASSLGGDTQYF. The rearrangement links TRBV5-1 to TRBJ2-3, with D perhaps TRBD2 (5 bases). CDR1 and CDR2 from the germline V gene are SGHRS and YFSETQ. V shed 0 bases and J shed 6 bases, with 5 bases lying between them. The CDR3 spans 12 residues.

The chain carries TRBV7-2 and TRBJ2-2, with 8 positions matching TRBD2. The trim removed 1 base at V and 7 bases at J, leaving 5 bases unmatched. Germline CDR1 is SGHTA and CDR2 is FQGNSA. The CDR3 consists of 15 residues. CDR3 loop: CASSLDGRAHGELFF. The CDR3 DNA reads TGTGCCAGCAGCTTAGACGGGAGGGCCCACGGGGAGCTGTTTTTT.

The rearrangement links TRBV19 to TRBJ2-1; the match to TRBD2 covers 12 bases. The trim removed 3 bases at V and 5 bases at J, leaving 8 bases unmatched. The CDR3 is 17 amino acids. The germline CDR1 and CDR2 sequences are LNHDA and SQIVND (reference sequence). The CDR3 nucleotides are TGTGCCAGTAGTATCCGCCGGACTAGCGGGGACAACAATGAGCAGTTCTTC. Protein product: CASSIRRTSGDNNEQFF. The full variable domain, with the rest looked up from reference TRBV19 and TRBJ2-1, is DGGITQSPKYLFRKEGQNVTLSCEQNLNHDAMYWYRQDPGQGLRLIYYSQIVNDFQKGDIAEGYSVSREKKESFPLTVTSAQKNPTAFYLCASSIRRTSGDNNEQFFGPGTRLTVL.

This clone was observed a single time. The rearrangement joins TRBV7-6 to TRBJ1-1, with a weak D call TRBD1 (5 bases). V lost 1 base, J lost 0 bases, and 12 bases lay in between. The CDR3 has 16 amino acids. Germline loops: CDR1 SGHVS, CDR2 FNYEAQ. CDR3 amino acids: CASSLVAGPMNTEAFF. The CDR3, as DNA: TGTGCCAGCAGCTTAGTGGCAGGGCCGATGAACACTGAAGCTTTCTTT.

In its sample, this clone was seen a few times. This sequence joins TRBV28 and TRBJ2-7; 8 bases align to TRBD1. The CDR3 runs to 15 residues. Losses at the gene ends were 8 bases for V and 4 bases for J; bases not matched to a gene: 13. Germline assignment: CDR1 MDHEN and CDR2 SYDVKM. Here the CDR3 DNA reads TGTGCCAGCCGGGGGACAGGTGTTGGGGGTTACGAGCAGTACTTC. Protein sequence: CASRGTGVGGYEQYF.

This clone was seen a handful of times. This chain connects TRBV6-6 to TRBJ2-7; 8 bases are a match to TRBD1. V lost 6 bases, J lost 5 bases, and 12 bases stayed unmatched. CDR3 length equals 15 residues. The germline CDR1 and CDR2 sequences are MNHNY and SVGAGI (reference sequence). CDR3 coding DNA: TGTGCCAGCAGCCCAGGTGGACAGGGCCCCCACGAGCAGTACTTC. This gives the protein CASSPGGQGPHEQYF.

The chain uses TRBV19 and TRBJ1-5; TRBD1 matches 7 bases. Germline V lookup: CDR1 LNHDA, CDR2 SQIVND (reference sequence). The CDR3 runs to 14 residues. The V and J ends lost 6 bases and 0 bases, in that order; junction bases with no gene match: 2. The CDR3 DNA is TGTGCCAGTAGGACAGGGCGTAGCAATCAGCCCCAGCATTTT. It specifies CASRTGRSNQPQHF.

The CDR3 DNA reads as TGCAGCGTTGAAGGCTCCGGGACTAGCTTTTACAATGAGCAGTTCTTC. Its protein is CSVEGSGTSFYNEQFF. This chain joins TRBV29-1 and TRBJ2-1; 9 bases match TRBD2. The CDR3 spans 16 residues. Germline V gives CDR1 SQVTM, CDR2 ANQGSEA. J was trimmed by 4 bases and V by 1 base; bases with no gene match: 8.

This CDR3 reads CASSSRTRNTGELFF. CDR3 nucleotide sequence: TGTGCCAGCAGCAGCCGGACACGCAACACCGGGGAGCTGTTTTTT. V is TRBV13 and J is TRBJ2-2; D is possibly TRBD1 (5 bases). Germline assignment: CDR1 PRHDT and CDR2 FYEKMQ (reference sequence). Deletions cut 5 bases from V and 2 bases from J, with 12 bases between. CDR3 length: 15 amino acids.

This rearrangement joins TRBV7-2 to TRBJ2-1, with TRBD2 matching 8 bases. Germline CDR1 and CDR2: SGHTA and FQGNSA. CDR3 length equals 16 residues. After removal of 2 bases from V and 2 bases from J, the junction contained 5 bases not matched to a gene. CDR3 sequence reads: CASSLYPGGPYNEQFF. CDR3 sequence (DNA): TGTGCCAGCAGCTTATATCCGGGAGGGCCCTACAATGAGCAGTTCTTC.

This clone occurred once. The chain has TRBV28 and TRBJ1-5; TRBD1 aligns across 8 bases. Germline V gene sequence: CDR1 MDHEN, CDR2 SYDVKM. The length of the CDR3 is 16 residues. J lost 0 bases, V lost 7 bases, and 8 bases had no gene match. The DNA for the CDR3 is TGTGCCAGCAATGATGTGGGACAGGCTAGCAATCAGCCCCAGCATTTT. It yields the protein CASNDVGQASNQPQHF. Supplemented by reference TRBV28 and TRBJ1-5, the full variable domain reads DVKVTQSSRYLVKRTGEKVFLECVQDMDHENMFWYRQDPGLGLRLIYFSYDVKMKEKGDIPEGYSVSREKKERFSLILESASTNQTSMYLCASNDVGQASNQPQHFGDGTRLSIL.

CDR3 residues: CASSYREGADTQYF. CDR3 DNA: TGTGCCAGCAGCTACCGGGAGGGTGCAGATACGCAGTATTTT. The chain employs TRBV7-2 and TRBJ2-3; 8 bases match TRBD2. The CDR3 runs 14 residues. Germline V gene lookup returns CDR1 SGHTA and CDR2 FQGNSA. V was pared by 4 bases and J by 4 bases, with 4 bases of the junction left unmatched.